The T cell receptor beta chain under discussion was sequenced for a study of shared clonotypes between healthy human individuals. Across the whole study: In total, the donors were a couple of women and a few men aged 18 to 49.

Regarding the study as a whole: Larger estimated richness was generally seen in naive subsets than in memory subsets.

In the naive CD8 group, cells lacked CD45RO and were positively selected for CCR7, so terminally differentiated effector memory CD45RA+ cells were left out. Donors were healthy HIV-negative adults without recent acute infections or vaccinations. Here immunoSEQ multiplex PCR was the method, and the copy in TCRdb shows in-frame clones only, minus some. The table includes about 2 million clones, around 96% detected once. In this sample, this clone turned up once. No antigen is known for it. Trimming removed 5 bases at V and 5 bases at J, with 14 bases between. Per germline, CDR1 SGHAT and CDR2 FQNNGV. The CDR3 runs 14 residues.

The sequence was obtained from a man between 18 and 29 years old in good health. This chain links TRBV11-2 with TRBJ2-3, with D perhaps assigned TRBD1 or TRBD2 (7 bases each). The sequenced material came from naive CD8+ T cells sorted from blood. The CDR3 reads CASSLARGGDTQYF. Written as DNA, the CDR3 is TGTGCCAGCAGCCTCGCCAGGGGGGGAGATACGCAGTATTTT. Variable domain in full (rest from reference TRBV11-2 and TRBJ2-3): EAGVAQSPRYKIIEKRQSVAFWCNPISGHATLYWYQQILGQGPKLLIQFQNNGVVDDSQLPKDRFSAERLKGVDSTLKIQPAKLEDSAVYLCASSLARGGDTQYFGPGTRLTVL.